What follows is one TCR beta chain and its context. Its antigen is unidentified. This specimen comes from a study of beta chain features in type 1 diabetes. Across the study: Healthy donors, compared against patients, showed similar age, gender and cell yields. The study's findings and limits: There was a moderate but significant shortening of TCRB CDR3s in all four CD4+ subsets of Type 1 diabetes patients.

Sequencing targeted expressed TCRB transcripts, as all isolated RNA had been reverse transcribed. TCRdb's copy holds only in-frame clones and misses some; the assay was immunoSEQ multiplex PCR. Altogether roughly 230,000 clones are present, approximately 10% being singletons, with the ten largest covering around 0.017%. Purities in excess of 95% were seen in all sorted populations. The germline gives CDR1 SNHLY, CDR2 FYNNEI. V lost 4 bases, J lost 5 bases, and 9 bases lay in between. The CDR3 length is 13 residues. The chain is built from TRBV2 and TRBJ1-5; weak D call: TRBD1 (5 bases). This clonotype was obtained from a man aged 25 to 40 with type 1 diabetes. Sequencing was performed on naive CD4+ T cells from blood. The CDR3 sequence: CASSVDSDQPQHF. CDR3 nucleotides: TGTGCCAGCAGTGTAGACAGCGATCAGCCCCAGCATTTT.